These 7 T cell receptor beta chains were all obtained from the same sample, sequenced in a study of EBV T-cell therapy then PD-1 blockade in nasopharyngeal carcinoma (dated by TCRdb to the early 2020s). In the paper's terms, the treatment or condition label means: AdE1-LMPpoly-expanded autologous EBV-specific T-cell therapy followed by anti-PD-1 nivolumab. Library preparation employed the immunoSEQ multiplex PCR assay. This immuneACCESS table, as held by TCRdb, lists in-frame sequences with V and J called but not all clones. Of the missing ones, under half trace to an unresolved V gene in checked studies; the others have no known cause. Here the sample has around 13,000 clones; 84% occur a single time. The ten largest account for approximately 30% of the sample. The antigens for these receptors are not known. This specimen consisted of CD8+ T cells from blood, obtained at approximately day 99 from a patient whose treatment included autologous EBV-specific T cells and nivolumab. These receptors all come from a man aged 35-49 years with nasopharyngeal carcinoma.

The chain combines TRBV9 with TRBJ1-6; D unclear. Trimming shortened V by 2 bases and J by 9 bases, and 6 bases separated the two germline ends. The CDR3 length is 12 residues. Germline V lookup: CDR1 SGDLS, CDR2 YYNGEE. This CDR3 is CASSVYGSPLHF. CDR3 DNA: TGTGCCAGCAGCGTCTATGGTTCACCCCTCCACTTT.

This chain uses TRBV15 with TRBJ1-4; a possible D gene is TRBD1 (5 bases). Trimming took 9 bases from V and 3 from J, leaving 14 bases between them. The CDR3 is 14 amino acids. Germline CDR1 and CDR2: LNHNV and YYDKDF (reference sequence). CDR3 in amino acids: CATRGPDPNEKLFF. DNA for the CDR3: TGTGCCACAAGGGGACCCGACCCTAATGAAAAACTGTTTTTT.

The genes are TRBV18 and TRBJ2-7; TRBD2 is a possible D gene (5 bases). V lost 2 bases, J lost 6 bases, and 8 bases lay in between. Per germline, CDR1 KGHSH and CDR2 LQKENI. The CDR3 is 12 amino acids. CDR3 loop: CASSPEGPEQYF. CDR3 sequence (DNA): TGTGCCAGCTCACCAGAGGGTCCCGAGCAGTACTTC.

DNA for the CDR3: TGTGCCAGCAGCTTATCCTCCCGAGTAGCCTACACCTTC. Encoded protein: CASSLSSRVAYTF. The chain couples TRBV7-9 to TRBJ1-2; D remains unclear. Germline CDR1 reads SEHNR; CDR2 reads FQNEAQ (reference sequence). V was trimmed by 2 bases and J by 10 bases, leaving 14 bases between them. The CDR3 is 13 amino acids. The variable domain in full, completed from reference TRBV7-9 and TRBJ1-2, reads DTGVSQNPRHKITKRGQNVTFRCDPISEHNRLYWYRQTLGQGPEFLTYFQNEAQLEKSRLLSDRFSAERPKGSFSTLEIQRTEQGDSAMYLCASSLSSRVAYTFGSGTRLTVV.

The chain couples TRBV6-2 or TRBV6-3 to TRBJ1-5; unclear D gene. Germline loops: CDR1 MNHEY, CDR2 SVGEGT. The CDR3 totals 15 residues. The ends were cut back, 1 base at V and 6 bases at J, with 13 bases in the middle. The CDR3 coding sequence is TGTGCCAGCAGTTACTGGCAGCCAGGACGTCAGCCCCAGCATTTT. It specifies CASSYWQPGRQPQHF.

The rearrangement links TRBV16 to TRBJ2-7, with unresolved D. The V and J ends lost 0 bases and 5 bases respectively, with 14 bases between them. Germline CDR1 and CDR2: KGHSY and FQNENV. This CDR3 is 15 amino acids long. The CDR3 DNA is TGTGCCAGCAGCCAATCGGAAAATCCAGCTCACGAGCAGTACTTC. Protein sequence: CASSQSENPAHEQYF.

The CDR3 DNA reads as TGTGCCAGCAGTCAAATGGGCGCTAAGGAAGCTTTCTTT. This codes for CASSQMGAKEAFF. The chain links TRBV27 to TRBJ1-1; D gene unclear. Germline loops: CDR1 MNHEY, CDR2 SMNVEV (reference sequence). The CDR3 extends over 13 amino acids. V lost 5 bases, J lost 8 bases, and 15 bases lay in between.